This T cell receptor (beta chain) was recovered during a study of T-cell memory formation after mild COVID-19 (dated by TCRdb to about 2021). With respect to the entire study: TCR sequence clusters from the two donors were found to be largely donor specific. In two donors, T-cell clones that expanded and contracted after mild COVID-19 were followed by sequencing TCRalpha and TCRbeta repertoires longitudinally. The cohort comprised two young, previously healthy adult volunteers, one female and one male.

About this clonotype: What this receptor recognizes is not known. Base quality data are lacking; no much larger clone is found one base away.

Data came from an Illumina NovaSeq 6000. cDNA libraries for TCRalpha and TCRbeta were prepared by 5'RACE using constant-segment primers, with sample barcodes and unique molecular identifiers added. Trizol reagent was used to extract RNA from every sample. Libraries were amplified in two PCR steps, with a second sample barcode and Illumina TruSeq adapters added in the second step. Sequencing of the libraries was done on an Illumina NovaSeq, producing 2 x 150 bp paired-end reads. In the authors' own workflow: With migec v1.2.7, reads were demultiplexed and then collapsed into UMI-guided consensus sequences. Using mixcr v2.1.11, the UMI consensuses were aligned to TRA and TRB V and J templates and assembled into clonotypes. A clonotype was counted as expanded or contracted only if both edgeR and NoisET called the change significant, with noise models trained on biological replicates. edgeR calls used a false discovery rate-adjusted p below 0.01 and a log2 fold-change threshold of 1. As an exploratory analysis of dynamics, PCA with hierarchical clustering was applied to max-normalized trajectories of the 1000 most abundant clonotypes. Separately sequenced CD4+ and CD8+ repertoires were used to assign a CD4 or CD8 phenotype to each responding clone. Starting from the raw public reads, TCRdb applied fastp trimming at Q25, assembled clones with MiXCR and retained in-frame beta chains. All rows with the same CDR3 protein become a single entry with the most common DNA and genes. The V and J calls, along with clone size, are taken from TCRdb and not from the paper's own processing. The sample includes 150,000 to 200,000 distinct CDR3 sequences, with roughly 18% observed a single time. Roughly 3.7% of the sample is held by the ten biggest clonotypes.

PBMCs were isolated by Ficoll-Paque density gradient centrifugation. Findings and caveats that apply to the study as a whole: Some responding clones were detected in pre-infection memory, suggesting pre-existing cross-reactive memory T cells joined the SARS-CoV-2 response. Contracting CD4+ clones were located mainly in the CM and EM memory subsets, whereas CD8+ clones were found to be enriched in EMRA. Balanced CD4/CD8 phenotypes were observed for clones contracting from day 15 to 85, whereas a bias towards CD4+ was observed for a second wave of clones expanding from day 15 to 37. Whether the second-wave clones peaking on day 37 were SARS-CoV-2 specific was not confirmed. Only two mild cases were covered in the study, and larger cohorts including severe cases with pre-infection samples were considered necessary.

The sample comprised PBMCs or a T cell subset sorted from them (not recorded which). This clonotype was sampled from a man in his late teens or twenties who had mild COVID-19 (a few samples of this study predate the infection). The sample titles of this study are shuffled in the database, so cell type and time point are left out; the donor was told from shared clones.

CDR3 reads: CASSPGFEETQYF. The DNA sequence reads TGTGCCAGCAGCCCCGGATTTGAAGAGACCCAGTACTTC. Here the chain combines TRBV3-2 and TRBJ2-5. TRBV3-2 is a recognized pseudogene. From the cysteine up to the phenylalanine, the CDR3 has a length of 13 residues. The CDR3 DNA has 39 bases and is translated from base 1.